Each of the 32 T cell receptor beta chains below was sequenced from the same sample in a study of T cells in localized non-small cell lung cancer. Only in-frame clones appear in the TCRdb table, and some are missing; sequencing was by immunoSEQ multiplex PCR. The sample includes roughly 3,200 clones, about 24% of them seen just once. Specimen: normal lung tissue next to the tumor, collected before any cancer treatment. These receptors were taken from a man aged 35 to 69 with stage III squamous cell lung carcinoma.

V and J are TRBV6-8 and TRBJ1-5; TRBD1 is a possible D gene (5 bases). The CDR3 is 16 residues long. Between the trimmed V and J ends, which lost 2 bases and 0 bases, there was a span of 11 bases. Germline CDR1 is MNHGY and CDR2 is SAAAGT. The CDR3 spells CASSYPWTHSNQPQHF. The CDR3 coding sequence is TGTGCCAGCAGTTACCCCTGGACACATAGCAATCAGCCCCAGCATTTT.

Only a few counts were recorded for this clone. The chain joins TRBV6-8 to TRBJ2-3, with TRBD2 matching over 11 bases. The CDR3 runs 17 residues. Germline V gene data show CDR1 as MNHGY and CDR2 as SAAAGT. The V segment lost 0 bases and the J segment 2 bases; nucleotides outside the gene matches: 4. Here the CDR3 DNA reads TGTGCCAGCAGTTACTCTCCTAGCGGGGGGATCACAGATACGCAGTATTTT. It specifies CASSYSPSGGITDTQYF.

This clone was seen more than once but under ten times. The chain recombines TRBV28 with TRBJ1-2; 7 positions agree with TRBD1. Germline V gives CDR1 MDHEN, CDR2 SYDVKM. This CDR3 region has 16 residues. J gave up 3 bases and V 2 bases, and 9 bases lay outside the gene matches. In DNA form, the CDR3 reads TGTGCCAGCAGTTTACTGACAGGGACGATCGACTATGGCTACACCTTC. As protein: CASSLLTGTIDYGYTF.

Only a few counts were recorded for this clone. The chain uses TRBV10-3 and TRBJ1-5, with D perhaps TRBD1 (6 bases). V lost 0 bases to trimming and J lost 6 bases, with 6 bases between them. CDR3 length: 13 amino acids. Per germline, CDR1 ENHRY and CDR2 SYGVKD. The CDR3, as DNA: TGTGCCATCAGTGAGTCGACAGGTCAGCCCCAGCATTTT. Its translation is CAISESTGQPQHF.

In its sample, this clone is medium-sized (0.01 to 0.1%). The V call is TRBV6-8, the J call TRBJ2-5, with a tentative D call TRBD1 (5 bases). Germline CDR1 MNHGY, CDR2 SAAAGT. The CDR3 extends over 13 amino acids. Trimming removed 7 bases from V and 5 bases from J, with 14 bases in between. CDR3 bases: TGTGCCAGCAATCGGTCACCAGGGGAGACCCAGTACTTC. Protein sequence: CASNRSPGETQYF.

In this sample, this clone is medium-sized (0.01 to 0.1%). The rearrangement joins TRBV6-8 to TRBJ2-1; either TRBD1 or TRBD2 may supply D (5 bases each). Germline assignment: CDR1 MNHGY and CDR2 SAAAGT. V was pared by 5 bases and J by 6 bases, with 20 bases between. The CDR3 length is 16 residues. The CDR3 DNA sequence: TGTGCCAGCAGTGACCGGATGGGGCTAGGAGGCAATGAGCAGTTCTTC. Translating it yields CASSDRMGLGGNEQFF.

Judged by abundance, this clone is medium-sized. The chain links TRBV11-3 to TRBJ1-3, with TRBD1 matching 7 bases. This CDR3 has 17 residues. The germline V gene encodes CDR1 SGHNT and CDR2 YENEEA. V was clipped by 5 bases and J by 2 bases; unmatched bases: 12. The CDR3 is CASSPQEGASTGNTIYF. CDR3 bases: TGTGCCAGCAGCCCCCAGGAGGGGGCCTCCACTGGAAACACCATATATTTT.

Sample share makes this clone medium-sized. The chain joins TRBV29-1 to TRBJ2-3; TRBD2 aligns across 9 bases. With 6 bases clipped from V and 4 bases from J, the junction kept 5 bases outside the gene matches. The CDR3 runs 13 residues. Germline CDR1 is SQVTM and CDR2 is ANQGSEA. CDR3: CSVRGGEADTQYF. CDR3 sequence (DNA): TGCAGCGTACGCGGGGGGGAGGCAGATACGCAGTATTTT.

This clone was detected a few times. J is TRBJ2-6 and V is TRBV19, with D unclear. The germline gives CDR1 LNHDA, CDR2 SQIVND (reference sequence). The V end lost 3 bases, the J end lost 4 bases, and 19 bases lay between the germline ends. The CDR3 length is 18 residues. For the CDR3, the DNA is TGTGCCAGTAGTATTACACACGCTGGGTTCGGGGGGGCCAACGTCCTGACTTTC. Amino acids: CASSITHAGFGGANVLTF.

The chain uses TRBV19 and TRBJ1-6, with 9 bases that match TRBD1. The CDR3 runs 16 residues. V shed 5 bases and J 7 bases; nucleotides not matched to a gene: 9. Germline CDR1 reads LNHDA; CDR2 reads SQIVND (reference sequence). As DNA, the CDR3 is TGTGCCAGTAGTGACCGGGACAGGGTGCCCAATTCACCCCTCCACTTT. Protein product: CASSDRDRVPNSPLHF.

This clone is classed as medium-sized. The V call is TRBV11-3, the J call TRBJ1-1; D gene ambiguous. The germline CDR1 and CDR2 sequences are SGHNT and YENEEA. The V end was cut by 3 bases, the J end by 0 bases, with 8 bases between. This CDR3 region has 14 residues. The CDR3 DNA reads as TGTGCCAGCAGCTTGCCTTTGTTGAACACTGAAGCTTTCTTT. The encoded protein is CASSLPLLNTEAFF.

The chain links TRBV30 to TRBJ1-2; 9 nucleotides match TRBD1. Trimming took 0 bases from V and 7 from J; bases not matched to a gene: 9. Germline CDR1 reads GTSNPN; CDR2 reads SVGIG (reference sequence). The length of the CDR3 is 15 residues. As DNA, the CDR3 is TGTGCCTGGAGTGTCTCCTCGACAGGGGGGGGTGGCTACACCTTC. Its translation is CAWSVSSTGGGGYTF.

The chain uses TRBV6-8 and TRBJ2-1; possibly TRBD1 for D (5 bases). Germline V lookup: CDR1 MNHGY, CDR2 SAAAGT. The CDR3 is 12 residues long. Trimming stripped 0 bases from V and 12 bases from J, with 9 bases between. For the CDR3, the DNA is TGTGCCAGCAGTTACTCGATTCAGGGGCAGTTCTTC. The encoded protein is CASSYSIQGQFF.

This clone rates as medium-sized. The V and J genes are TRBV9 and TRBJ1-1; D not resolved. Germline V lookup: CDR1 SGDLS, CDR2 YYNGEE. The V end was cut by 4 bases, the J end by 1 base, with 14 bases between. The CDR3 has 15 amino acids. CDR3 in amino acids: CASSQQGPGNTEAFF. CDR3 in DNA: TGTGCCAGCAGCCAGCAAGGGCCAGGGAACACTGAAGCTTTCTTT.

This chain connects TRBV9 to TRBJ2-2; unclear D gene. V lost 4 bases, J lost 2 bases, and 6 bases lay in between. The germline gives CDR1 SGDLS, CDR2 YYNGEE. The CDR3 length is 13 residues. The CDR3 reads CASSLRNTGELFF. DNA of the CDR3: TGTGCCAGCAGCTTAAGAAACACCGGGGAGCTGTTTTTT.

By its share, this clone is large (0.1 to 1%). The J gene is TRBJ2-7, the V gene TRBV28; no firm D call. The V gene's germline CDR1 is MDHEN and CDR2 SYDVKM. CDR3 size: 14 residues. The V and J ends lost 1 base and 1 base respectively, with 8 bases between them. The DNA of the CDR3 is TGTGCCAGCAGTTTATACCCCCCATCCTACGAGCAGTACTTC. It specifies CASSLYPPSYEQYF.

The V and J genes are TRBV9 and TRBJ2-2; TRBD1 matches at 10 bases. V was pared by 0 bases and J by 4 bases, with 3 bases of the junction left unmatched. Germline lookup yields CDR1 SGDLS and CDR2 YYNGEE. The CDR3 length is 16 residues. The chain's CDR3 is CASSVAGTGATGELFF. CDR3 bases: TGTGCCAGCAGCGTAGCCGGGACAGGGGCCACCGGGGAGCTGTTTTTT.

This clone has more than one count but fewer than ten. This chain connects TRBV28 to TRBJ2-1, with D perhaps given as TRBD1 or TRBD2 (5 bases each). This CDR3 region has 13 residues. V lost 6 bases to trimming and J lost 10 bases, with 16 bases between them. Germline V gene sequence: CDR1 MDHEN, CDR2 SYDVKM. CDR3 residues: CASRVVVGDEQFF. CDR3 nucleotides: TGTGCCAGCAGGGTGGTTGTAGGGGACGAGCAGTTCTTC.

This clone appeared a few times. The gene calls are TRBV19 and TRBJ2-7; TRBD1 aligns across 10 bases. This CDR3 is built from 13 residues. Germline V gene data show CDR1 as LNHDA and CDR2 as SQIVND (reference sequence). J lost 7 bases, V lost 4 bases, and 4 bases had no gene match. The CDR3 region is CASSRQGAGEQYF. The DNA for the CDR3 is TGTGCCAGTAGTAGACAGGGGGCTGGGGAGCAGTACTTC.

This clone was observed a handful of times. The chain couples TRBV6-8 to TRBJ2-7, with TRBD2 as a possible D gene (7 bases). Germline assignment: CDR1 MNHGY and CDR2 SAAAGT. There are 13 residues in the CDR3. V shed 11 bases and J shed 6 bases, with 20 bases lying between them. Here the CDR3 DNA reads TGTGCCTCCAGAGGGAGGGAGGGGGGCGAGCAGTACTTC. Amino acids: CASRGREGGEQYF.

This clone was detected only a few times. CDR3 nucleotide sequence: TGTGCCAGCAGTTATTCGCAGTCTGGGGAGCAGTACGTC. The encoded protein is CASSYSQSGEQYV. The chain uses TRBV6-8 and TRBJ2-7; no clear D gene. Germline V gene sequence: CDR1 MNHGY, CDR2 SAAAGT. The CDR3 has 13 residues. Trimming cost V 3 bases and J 7 bases, with 13 bases left between them.

The chain couples TRBV6-8 to TRBJ1-1, with a possible D match to TRBD1 (5 bases). CDR3 length equals 14 residues. Germline V gene lookup returns CDR1 MNHGY and CDR2 SAAAGT. Trimming stripped 6 bases from V and 1 base from J, with 12 bases between. The CDR3 bases are TGTGCCAGCAGGGTCAGGGACTGGAACACTGAAGCTTTCTTT. Protein sequence: CASRVRDWNTEAFF.

This clone is medium-sized (0.01 to 0.1%). Written as DNA, the CDR3 is TGTGCCAGCAGTTACGACCACCTGGGACCTCTGGACGAGCAGTACGTC. Its translation is CASSYDHLGPLDEQYV. This chain uses TRBV6-8 with TRBJ2-7; the D gene could be TRBD1 or TRBD2 (5 bases each). Trimming took off 2 bases at V and 5 bases at J, with 19 bases between the two ends. CDR3 length: 16 residues. Germline values: CDR1 MNHGY, CDR2 SAAAGT.

The V call is TRBV28, the J call TRBJ1-2; 11 bases are shared with TRBD1. CDR1 and CDR2 from the germline V gene are MDHEN and SYDVKM. V trimming: 3 bases; J trimming: 4 bases; junction bases outside the gene matches: 1. There are 14 residues in the CDR3. The chain's CDR3 is CASSLGTGGYGYTF. CDR3 sequence (DNA): TGTGCCAGCAGTTTGGGGACAGGGGGCTATGGCTACACCTTC.

The chain uses TRBV19 and TRBJ2-1; the D is unclear. V dropped 6 bases and J dropped 0 bases, with 12 bases sitting between them. The CDR3 is 15 residues long. CDR1 LNHDA and CDR2 SQIVND come from the germline V gene (reference sequence). CDR3: CASRAGRSSYNEQFF. The CDR3 DNA reads as TGTGCCAGTAGGGCAGGCCGTAGCTCCTACAATGAGCAGTTCTTC.

This clone was recorded only once. This chain uses TRBV15 with TRBJ2-7; 7 bases align to TRBD1. V shed 1 base, J shed 2 bases, and the junction held 2 bases outside the gene matches. The CDR3 length is 14 residues. CDR1 and CDR2 (germline): LNHNV, YYDKDF (reference sequence). The CDR3 spells CATSRGDRTYEQYF. CDR3 sequence (DNA): TGTGCCACCAGCAGAGGGGACAGAACCTACGAGCAGTACTTC.

The chain recombines TRBV29-1 with TRBJ2-7, with D perhaps matching TRBD1 (6 bases). Germline V gene sequence: CDR1 SQVTM, CDR2 ANQGSEA. The V end lost 0 bases, the J end lost 6 bases, and 9 bases lay between the germline ends. The CDR3 runs 12 residues. This CDR3 reads CSVEEGAGEQYF. Here the CDR3 DNA reads TGCAGCGTTGAAGAGGGGGCTGGCGAGCAGTACTTC.

The sample holds one count of this clone. The chain carries TRBV5-1 and TRBJ1-2; D possibly corresponds to TRBD1 (5 bases). The CDR3 covers 15 residues. V lost 1 base to trimming and J lost 5 bases, with 15 bases between them. The germline V gene has CDR1 SGHRS and CDR2 YFSETQ. The CDR3 here is CASSLTPGPTYGYTF. The CDR3 DNA sequence: TGCGCCAGCAGCTTGACCCCGGGGCCAACTTATGGCTACACCTTC.

This sequence joins TRBV5-1 and TRBJ1-1, with D tentatively TRBD1 (5 bases). Germline CDR1 reads SGHRS; CDR2 reads YFSETQ. The CDR3 sequence is 14 residues long. The V and J ends lost 4 bases and 3 bases respectively, with 13 bases between them. DNA of the CDR3: TGCGCCAGCAGCCTCCAGGGAGGGGACACTGAAGCTTTCTTT. Amino acid sequence: CASSLQGGDTEAFF.

This clone was observed a handful of times. The chain couples TRBV11-3 to TRBJ2-2, with TRBD1 as a possible D gene (5 bases). Germline CDR1 reads SGHNT; CDR2 reads YENEEA. This CDR3 is 15 amino acids long. V lost 4 bases to trimming and J lost 2 bases, with 11 bases between them. The CDR3 is CASSWRQTNTGELFF. CDR3 sequence (DNA): TGTGCCAGCAGCTGGAGACAGACCAACACCGGGGAGCTGTTTTTT.

By share, this clone ranks as medium-sized (0.01 to 0.1%). The genes are TRBV11-3 and TRBJ2-3; 9 bases are shared with TRBD2. The ends lost 3 bases at V and 1 base at J; junction bases unmatched: 2. Per the germline V gene, CDR1 is SGHNT and CDR2 is YENEEA. The CDR3 has 15 residues. The CDR3 nucleotides read TGTGCCAGCAGCTTGCGGGGGGGAGGCACAGATACGCAGTATTTT. Its translation is CASSLRGGGTDTQYF.

The V gene is TRBV30, the J gene TRBJ2-7, with TRBD2 matching over 11 bases. CDR1 GTSNPN and CDR2 SVGIG come from the germline V gene (reference sequence). The CDR3 is 14 residues long. The junction had 5 bases not matched to a gene; V was cut back by 5 bases and J by 2 bases. The CDR3 sequence is CAWGNSGGAYEQYF. In DNA form, the CDR3 reads TGTGCCTGGGGAAATAGCGGGGGGGCCTACGAGCAGTACTTC.